This T cell receptor (beta chain) was recovered during a study of memory CD4+ T cells and cytomegalovirus serostatus. Study-level background: Of the healthy Belgian adults, several were CMV seropositive and fewer than 30 seronegative.

Methods used by the authors: After removing out-of-frame reads, around 2,100,000 distinct TCRbeta sequences remained. The method was immunoSEQ multiplex PCR; TCRdb's version includes in-frame clones alone and lacks a portion of them. That table gives V, J and clone size, and the DNA gave D and trimming. The data hold some 26,000 clones, with approximately 72% observed a single time. Single viable CD3+CD4+CD8-CD45RO+ cells were sorted as the memory CD4+ T cells. CD4+ T cells were isolated by positive magnetic selection. As to this clone: Antigen unknown.

Study-level points and caveats: Each of approximately 73 CMV-associated TCRbeta sequences occurred in one to five individuals.

This sequence originates from an adult in good health and CMV-seronegative. Sequencing was carried out using memory CD4+ T cells from blood.

This chain's CDR3 is CAIRDSGQQNTEAFF. In DNA, the CDR3 is TGTGCCATCAGGGACTCTGGACAGCAGAACACTGAAGCTTTCTTT. The chain is built from TRBV10-3 and TRBJ1-1; D is perhaps TRBD1 (6 bases). Germline assignment: CDR1 ENHRY and CDR2 SYGVKD. CDR3 length: 15 amino acids. V dropped 6 bases and J dropped 1 base, with 15 bases sitting between them.